The rows below give T cell receptor beta chains drawn from one sample of a study of cytomegalovirus exposure and HLA in healthy donors. The data were produced by immunoSEQ multiplex PCR, yet TCRdb's version contains in-frame clones alone and is incomplete. The sample includes approximately 110,000 clones, approximately 80% seen only once; the top ten take more than 4.5%. Sequencing input: PBMCs. These receptors all come from a female donor in good health and CMV-seropositive. CDR3s include the opening cysteine and the closing phenylalanine or tryptophan. D genes are given only for firm matches. The size of a clone is reported for some rows only, either as once, few or many, or as a class for expanded clones.

d_call: TRBD1
clone_size: NA
j_call: TRBJ2-7
v_call: TRBV9
cdr3_nt: TGTGCCAGCAGCGCGACAGGGCATACCTACGAGCAGTACTTC
cdr3_aa: CASSATGHTYEQYF

d_call: TRBD2
clone_size: NA
j_call: TRBJ2-5
v_call: TRBV6-5
cdr3_nt: TGTGCCAGCAGGACTAGCGGGGGGGAGAGGGAGACCCAGTACTTC
cdr3_aa: CASRTSGGERETQYF

d_call: TRBD1
clone_size: NA
j_call: TRBJ2-1
v_call: TRBV6-5
cdr3_nt: TGTGCCATCGCGAGGGACAGTCCCTACAATGAGCAGTTCTTC
cdr3_aa: CAIARDSPYNEQFF

d_call: NA
clone_size: once
j_call: TRBJ1-1
v_call: TRBV28
cdr3_nt: TGTGCCAGCACCTCGACCGGGGGGGACACTGAAGCTTTCTTT
cdr3_aa: CASTSTGGDTEAFF

d_call: TRBD2
clone_size: NA
j_call: TRBJ2-3
v_call: TRBV9
cdr3_nt: TGTGCCAGCAGCGCTAGACCGGGACTAGGGAGCACAGATACGCAGTATTTT
cdr3_aa: CASSARPGLGSTDTQYF

d_call: NA
clone_size: once
j_call: TRBJ2-5
v_call: TRBV19
cdr3_nt: TGTGCCAGTAGTAGAACCCGGGACTCGGGGGAGACCCAGTACTTC
cdr3_aa: CASSRTRDSGETQYF

d_call: NA
clone_size: NA
j_call: TRBJ2-3
v_call: TRBV7-3
cdr3_nt: TGTGCCAGCAAGGTGGGCCCAAGCACAGATACGCAGTATTTT
cdr3_aa: CASKVGPSTDTQYF

d_call: NA
clone_size: few
j_call: TRBJ1-5
v_call: TRBV28
cdr3_nt: TGTGCCAGCAGCTTGGGGGAAAGGACAGGCAATCAGCCCCAGCATTTT
cdr3_aa: CASSLGERTGNQPQHF

d_call: NA
clone_size: few
j_call: TRBJ1-5
v_call: TRBV2
cdr3_nt: TGTGCCAGCGAGGGCAGGGGATTCGGGCAGCCCCAGCATTTT
cdr3_aa: CASEGRGFGQPQHF

d_call: NA
clone_size: NA
j_call: TRBJ2-2
v_call: TRBV7-8
cdr3_nt: TGTGCCAGCAGCCAACTAGCTGGTCCTGCGAACACCGGGGAGCTGTTTTTT
cdr3_aa: CASSQLAGPANTGELFF

d_call: TRBD2
clone_size: NA
j_call: TRBJ2-1
v_call: TRBV7-8
cdr3_nt: TGTGCCAGCAGCTTGGGACTAGCGGGAGATCAGCAGTTCTTC
cdr3_aa: CASSLGLAGDQQFF

d_call: TRBD2
clone_size: NA
j_call: TRBJ2-7
v_call: TRBV30
cdr3_nt: TGTGCCTGGAGTAAAATAGCGGGAGGGCCGGGCGAGCAGTACTTC
cdr3_aa: CAWSKIAGGPGEQYF

d_call: TRBD2
clone_size: NA
j_call: TRBJ2-1
v_call: TRBV2
cdr3_nt: TGTGCCGGGTTAGCGGGGAGCTCCTACAATGAGCAGTTCTTC
cdr3_aa: CAGLAGSSYNEQFF

d_call: NA
clone_size: NA
j_call: TRBJ2-7
v_call: TRBV7-2
cdr3_nt: TGTGCCAGCAGCTTAGCATTGGACACGGCCTACGAGCAGTACTTC
cdr3_aa: CASSLALDTAYEQYF

d_call: NA
clone_size: NA
j_call: TRBJ2-1
v_call: TRBV27
cdr3_nt: TGTGCCAGCAGTTTCGGTCAGGGATTTTACAATGAGCAGTTCTTC
cdr3_aa: CASSFGQGFYNEQFF

d_call: NA
clone_size: NA
j_call: TRBJ2-7
v_call: TRBV7-8
cdr3_nt: TGTGCCAGCAGCTCATCTAGTCCAGCCTACGAGCAGTACTTC
cdr3_aa: CASSSSSPAYEQYF

d_call: TRBD1
clone_size: NA
j_call: TRBJ2-2
v_call: TRBV10-2
cdr3_nt: TGCGCCAGCAGTGAAAAAGGCCCGGGGACAGGGTCTGACGGGGAGCTGTTTTTT
cdr3_aa: CASSEKGPGTGSDGELFF

d_call: NA
clone_size: NA
j_call: TRBJ1-4
v_call: TRBV5-1
cdr3_nt: TGCGCCAGCAGCTTGGGGGGCCACCAGGGTGAAAAACTGTTTTTT
cdr3_aa: CASSLGGHQGEKLFF

d_call: NA
clone_size: NA
j_call: TRBJ2-5
v_call: TRBV7-3
cdr3_nt: TGTGCCAGCAGCCCAAGGGGGGGGCGAGAGACCCAGTACTTC
cdr3_aa: CASSPRGGRETQYF

d_call: TRBD2
clone_size: few
j_call: TRBJ2-1
v_call: TRBV5-1
cdr3_nt: TGCGCCAGCAGCTTGGTAGTAGCGGGAGTTCTTGAGCAGTTCTTC
cdr3_aa: CASSLVVAGVLEQFF

d_call: NA
clone_size: few
j_call: TRBJ1-3
v_call: TRBV6-5
cdr3_nt: TGTGCCAGCAGTTACTCGAAGTCAGGGGGAAACACCATATATTTT
cdr3_aa: CASSYSKSGGNTIYF

d_call: NA
clone_size: NA
j_call: TRBJ1-1
v_call: TRBV7-9
cdr3_nt: TGTGCCAGCCTCAGGGGAGGGGATGAAGCTTTCTTT
cdr3_aa: CASLRGGDEAFF

d_call: NA
clone_size: NA
j_call: TRBJ1-2
v_call: TRBV5-6
cdr3_nt: TGTGCCAGCAGCTCTGTGGTGTCGGGTAATAATGGCTACACCTTC
cdr3_aa: CASSSVVSGNNGYTF

d_call: NA
clone_size: few
j_call: TRBJ1-2
v_call: TRBV25-1
cdr3_nt: TGTGCCAGCAGTGAATTGGGCAACCGCTATGGCTACACCTTC
cdr3_aa: CASSELGNRYGYTF

d_call: TRBD1
clone_size: NA
j_call: TRBJ1-2
v_call: TRBV9
cdr3_nt: TGTGCCAGCAGCGTAGTTGATCAATTGGACAGGGGTTTTGGCTACACCTTC
cdr3_aa: CASSVVDQLDRGFGYTF

d_call: NA
clone_size: NA
j_call: TRBJ2-1
v_call: TRBV29-1
cdr3_nt: TGCAGCGCGGGGGGGGACAGAGCCTACAATGAGCAGTTCTTC
cdr3_aa: CSAGGDRAYNEQFF

d_call: NA
clone_size: NA
j_call: TRBJ1-4
v_call: TRBV4-3
cdr3_nt: TGCGCCAGCAGCCAAACAGGGTTCGCAACTAATGAAAAACTGTTTTTT
cdr3_aa: CASSQTGFATNEKLFF

d_call: TRBD2
clone_size: NA
j_call: TRBJ2-3
v_call: TRBV30
cdr3_nt: TGTGCCTGGAGTGGACTAGCGGGGTACACAGATACGCAGTATTTT
cdr3_aa: CAWSGLAGYTDTQYF

d_call: TRBD2
clone_size: NA
j_call: TRBJ2-2
v_call: TRBV6-5
cdr3_nt: TGTGCCAGCAGTTACTCAACCGGGACTAGCACCGGGGAGCTGTTTTTT
cdr3_aa: CASSYSTGTSTGELFF

d_call: TRBD2
clone_size: NA
j_call: TRBJ2-2
v_call: TRBV6-1
cdr3_nt: TGTGCCAGCAGTGAACTAGCGGGGGGGACCGGGGAGCTGTTTTTT
cdr3_aa: CASSELAGGTGELFF

d_call: NA
clone_size: NA
j_call: TRBJ1-4
v_call: TRBV5-1
cdr3_nt: TGCGCCAGCAGCACGGCCGGGACACCGTTTGAAAAACTGTTTTTT
cdr3_aa: CASSTAGTPFEKLFF

d_call: TRBD1
clone_size: NA
j_call: TRBJ1-1
v_call: TRBV19
cdr3_nt: TGTGCCAGTAGCCGACAGGGGGCGGAAACTGAAGCTTTCTTT
cdr3_aa: CASSRQGAETEAFF

d_call: TRBD2
clone_size: NA
j_call: TRBJ2-1
v_call: TRBV7-2
cdr3_nt: TGTGCCAGCAGACCGGGACTAGCGGGGGTTGATGAGCAGTTCTTC
cdr3_aa: CASRPGLAGVDEQFF

d_call: TRBD1
clone_size: NA
j_call: TRBJ2-3
v_call: TRBV2
cdr3_nt: TGTGCCAGCAGGGACGGGACAGGCCCAGGGGATACGCAGTATTTT
cdr3_aa: CASRDGTGPGDTQYF

d_call: NA
clone_size: NA
j_call: TRBJ2-7
v_call: TRBV5-1
cdr3_nt: TGCGCCACGCGAGAGACACAGGGCGAGCAGTACTTC
cdr3_aa: CATRETQGEQYF

d_call: NA
clone_size: NA
j_call: TRBJ1-5
v_call: TRBV5-1
cdr3_nt: TGCGCCAGCGGAAGAGATCTACCGGGATATCAGCCCCAGCATTTT
cdr3_aa: CASGRDLPGYQPQHF

d_call: TRBD1
clone_size: NA
j_call: TRBJ1-1
v_call: TRBV11-1
cdr3_nt: TGTGCCAGCAGCACAAGGGGGCCCGTGAACACTGAAGCTTTCTTT
cdr3_aa: CASSTRGPVNTEAFF

d_call: NA
clone_size: few
j_call: TRBJ1-5
v_call: TRBV6-1
cdr3_nt: TGTGCCAGCAGTGAATTGGCGGGATATCAGCCCCAGCATTTT
cdr3_aa: CASSELAGYQPQHF

d_call: NA
clone_size: NA
j_call: TRBJ1-5
v_call: TRBV19
cdr3_nt: TGTGCCAGTAGACGATCAGGGGATAATCAGCCCCAGCATTTT
cdr3_aa: CASRRSGDNQPQHF

d_call: TRBD1
clone_size: NA
j_call: TRBJ1-6
v_call: TRBV7-9
cdr3_nt: TGTGCCAGCAGCTCAACAGGGGGGGGCAATTCACCCCTCCACTTT
cdr3_aa: CASSSTGGGNSPLHF

d_call: NA
clone_size: once
j_call: TRBJ1-1
v_call: TRBV7-3
cdr3_nt: TGTGCCAGCAGCTCCCAGGGGCTAAACACTGAAGCTTTCTTT
cdr3_aa: CASSSQGLNTEAFF

d_call: NA
clone_size: NA
j_call: TRBJ1-5
v_call: TRBV6-1
cdr3_nt: TGTGCCAGCATCCCCAGGGGTCGCAATCAGCCCCAGCATTTT
cdr3_aa: CASIPRGRNQPQHF

d_call: TRBD1
clone_size: NA
j_call: TRBJ1-4
v_call: TRBV6-9
cdr3_nt: TGTGCCAGCATTATAAACGAAGTCTGGGACAGGGGTCGAACTAATGAAAAACTGTTTTTT
cdr3_aa: CASIINEVWDRGRTNEKLFF

d_call: NA
clone_size: NA
j_call: TRBJ1-3
v_call: TRBV27
cdr3_nt: TGTGCCAGCAGGAACGGGGAGGATGGAAACACCATATATTTT
cdr3_aa: CASRNGEDGNTIYF

d_call: NA
clone_size: few
j_call: TRBJ2-2
v_call: TRBV11-3
cdr3_nt: TGTGCCAGCAGCTTAGGGGGGGTGGACACCGGGGAGCTGTTTTTT
cdr3_aa: CASSLGGVDTGELFF

d_call: TRBD1
clone_size: NA
j_call: TRBJ1-4
v_call: TRBV5-6
cdr3_nt: TGTGCCAGCAGCTTTACCGACAGGGTCGGTGAAAAACTGTTTTTT
cdr3_aa: CASSFTDRVGEKLFF

d_call: TRBD1
clone_size: NA
j_call: TRBJ1-3
v_call: TRBV7-2
cdr3_nt: TGTGCCAGCAGCCGATTTACAGGGGGCGCAGGAGACACCATATATTTT
cdr3_aa: CASSRFTGGAGDTIYF

d_call: TRBD2
clone_size: NA
j_call: TRBJ2-1
v_call: TRBV29-1
cdr3_nt: TGCAGCGCTACCGGGACTAGCGGGAGCGGGACTGAGCAGTTCTTC
cdr3_aa: CSATGTSGSGTEQFF

d_call: TRBD1
clone_size: NA
j_call: TRBJ1-3
v_call: TRBV30
cdr3_nt: TGTGCCTGGAGCAGGGGGCATGGAAACACCATATATTTT
cdr3_aa: CAWSRGHGNTIYF

d_call: NA
clone_size: NA
j_call: TRBJ2-3
v_call: TRBV11-2
cdr3_nt: TGTGCCAGCACCTCACCCACTCGACTTTACTCTAGCACAGATACGCAGTATTTT
cdr3_aa: CASTSPTRLYSSTDTQYF

d_call: NA
clone_size: NA
j_call: TRBJ1-2
v_call: TRBV5-4
cdr3_nt: TGTGCCAGCAGCTTGGTCAACAGGGACTATGGCTACACCTTC
cdr3_aa: CASSLVNRDYGYTF

d_call: NA
clone_size: NA
j_call: TRBJ2-1
v_call: TRBV6-1
cdr3_nt: TGTGCCAGCAGTGACCTCTACAATGAGCAGTTCTTC
cdr3_aa: CASSDLYNEQFF